These 24 T cell receptor beta chains were sequenced from one sample in a study of T-cell memory formation after mild COVID-19. From the 5' RACE reads, TCRdb called clonotypes with MiXCR, one entry per CDR3 protein. The sample holds roughly 510,000 distinct CDR3 sequences, 17% seen once. The specimen sequenced was PBMCs or a T cell subset sorted from them (not recorded which). These receptors came from an adult woman who had mild COVID-19 (a few samples of this study predate the infection). Cell type and time point are not known.

This clonotype was seen a few times. The J gene is TRBJ1-1, the V gene TRBV7-9; possibly TRBD1 for D (5 bases). This CDR3 has 16 amino acids. CDR1 is SEHNR and CDR2 is FQNEAQ in the germline V gene (reference sequence). The V gene lost 3 bases and the J gene lost 1 base, with 15 bases spanning the gap. In nucleotides, the CDR3 is TGTGCCAGCAGCTTGTCTTGGCGGGGCCCGAACACTGAAGCTTTCTTT. Encoded protein: CASSLSWRGPNTEAFF.

This clonotype turned up a few times. V gene TRBV29-1 combines with J gene TRBJ2-2, with D maybe TRBD2 (5 bases). V was cut by 7 bases and J by 6 bases, with 12 bases left in between. Germline CDR1 and CDR2: SQVTM and ANQGSEA. The CDR3 is 12 amino acids. This CDR3 is CSADEGPGELFF. For the CDR3, the DNA is TGCAGCGCCGACGAGGGCCCCGGGGAGCTGTTTTTT.

This clonotype was counted between two and nine times. CDR3: CASSNTQYF. In nucleotides, the CDR3 is TGTGCCAGTTCTAATACGCAGTATTTT. The chain is built from TRBV6-4 and TRBJ2-3; D unresolved. The CDR3 covers 9 residues. Germline-derived CDR1 and CDR2 are MRHNA and SNTAGT. V lost 9 bases to trimming and J lost 7 bases, with 5 bases between them.

This clonotype has ten or more counts. The chain has TRBV5-6 and TRBJ1-1; D remains ambiguous. The V and J ends lost 4 bases and 3 bases respectively, with 16 bases between them. This CDR3 is built from 15 residues. In germline, CDR1 is SGHDT, CDR2 YYEEEE. The DNA for the CDR3 is TGTGCCAGCAGCCCAGGCCACCGGAGGGACACTGAAGCTTTCTTT. Encoded protein: CASSPGHRRDTEAFF.

The rearrangement joins TRBV7-9 to TRBJ1-2, with 7 positions matching TRBD1. Germline-derived CDR1 and CDR2 are SEHNR and FQNEAQ (reference sequence). CDR3 size: 11 residues. J lost 3 bases, V lost 10 bases, and 2 bases had no gene match. Here the CDR3 reads CATGTDYGYTF. CDR3 nucleotides: TGTGCCACCGGGACAGACTATGGCTACACCTTC. Using reference TRBV7-9 and TRBJ1-2 for the parts outside the CDR3, the full variable domain is DTGVSQNPRHKITKRGQNVTFRCDPISEHNRLYWYRQTLGQGPEFLTYFQNEAQLEKSRLLSDRFSAERPKGSFSTLEIQRTEQGDSAMYLCATGTDYGYTFGSGTRLTVV.

This clonotype was counted a few times. The chain couples TRBV11-2 to TRBJ2-2, with 9 bases matching TRBD1. Germline trimming cut 2 bases from V and 5 bases from J; bases unmatched to any gene: 15. This CDR3 contains 19 residues. Germline V gene lookup returns CDR1 SGHAT and CDR2 FQNNGV. DNA for the CDR3: TGTGCCAGCAGCTTATCCCCCAACAGGGGGCTGTTGGGAACCGGGGAGCTGTTTTTT. Its protein is CASSLSPNRGLLGTGELFF. The variable domain in full, completed from reference TRBV11-2 and TRBJ2-2, reads EAGVAQSPRYKIIEKRQSVAFWCNPISGHATLYWYQQILGQGPKLLIQFQNNGVVDDSQLPKDRFSAERLKGVDSTLKIQPAKLEDSAVYLCASSLSPNRGLLGTGELFFGEGSRLTVL.

This chain joins TRBV18 and TRBJ2-5, with 7 bases identical to TRBD2. The CDR3 loop spans 14 amino acids. Germline CDR1 reads KGHSH; CDR2 reads LQKENI. J gave up 5 bases and V 7 bases, and 10 bases lay outside the gene matches. For the CDR3, the DNA is TGTGCCAGCTTGGACTGGGGAGGGTCGGAGACCCAGTACTTC. Translation gives CASLDWGGSETQYF.

This chain uses TRBV4-1 with TRBJ2-5; 9 bases fit TRBD1. CDR1 is MGHRA, CDR2 YSYEKL, per germline. The CDR3 runs 14 residues. V shed 4 bases and J 0 bases; nucleotides not matched to a gene: 0. CDR3 residues: CASSRTGDQETQYF. In DNA, the CDR3 is TGCGCCAGCAGCCGGACAGGGGACCAAGAGACCCAGTACTTC.

The sample holds a few counts of this clonotype. The chain links TRBV6-5 to TRBJ1-4, with D hard to call. Trimming stripped 0 bases from V and 7 bases from J, with 12 bases between. Germline V gene sequence: CDR1 MNHEY, CDR2 SVGAGI. This CDR3 spans 15 amino acids. The chain's CDR3 is CASSYSTGWGEKLFF. The DNA for the CDR3 is TGTGCCAGCAGTTACTCGACGGGTTGGGGTGAAAAACTGTTTTTT.

V gene TRBV20-1 combines with J gene TRBJ2-3, with D possibly TRBD1 on 5 matching bases. V was shortened by 3 bases and J by 2 bases, with 12 bases between the two germline ends. The CDR3 is made up of 14 amino acids. Germline lookup yields CDR1 DFQATT and CDR2 SNEGSKA (reference sequence). CDR3 nucleotide sequence: TGCAGTGCTAGGACAGAGTTCGCCACAGATACGCAGTATTTT. The encoded protein is CSARTEFATDTQYF.

This clonotype came up a few times. V and J are TRBV7-7 and TRBJ2-2; the match to TRBD1 covers 7 bases. From germline, CDR1 is SSHAT and CDR2 FNYEAQ (reference sequence). V shed 5 bases and J 3 bases; nucleotides not matched to a gene: 9. There are 16 residues in the CDR3. Written as DNA, the CDR3 is TGTGCCAGCAGCCCCACAGGGGACCGGGACACCGGGGAGCTGTTTTTT. It specifies CASSPTGDRDTGELFF.

This chain connects TRBV12-3 or TRBV12-4 to TRBJ2-4; TRBD1 is a possible D gene (6 bases). The CDR3 runs 15 residues. V lost 5 bases to trimming and J lost 9 bases, with 20 bases between them. CDR3 sequence: CASSTAGQRIRIQYF. The CDR3 nucleotides read TGTGCCAGCAGTACCGCCGGACAGCGAATTCGCATTCAGTACTTC.

The chain links TRBV19 to TRBJ1-5; unclear D gene. V gave up 8 bases and J gave up 0 bases, with 11 bases separating them. The CDR3 has 14 amino acids. The germline V gene encodes CDR1 LNHDA and CDR2 SQIVND (reference sequence). CDR3 coding DNA: TGTGCCAGTTCCTCATCGGTTAGCAATCAGCCCCAGCATTTT. Translation: CASSSSVSNQPQHF.

The CDR3 loop is CASSPRVEGAQTEAFF. Written as DNA, the CDR3 is TGCGCCAGCAGCCCCAGGGTGGAGGGGGCACAGACTGAAGCTTTCTTT. The J gene is TRBJ1-1, the V gene TRBV23-1; TRBD1 matches at 7 bases. TRBV23-1 is an ORF, and what it does is uncertain. The CDR3 contains 16 residues. V lost 6 bases to trimming and J lost 5 bases; unmatched junction nucleotides: 15.

Only a few counts were recorded for this clonotype. The chain couples TRBV5-6 to TRBJ2-3, with D possibly matching TRBD2 (6 bases). V lost 7 bases and J lost 5, with 11 bases in between. Germline CDR1 is SGHDT and CDR2 is YYEEEE. The CDR3 extends over 12 amino acids. The DNA for the CDR3 is TGTGCCAGCGGATCAGCGGGAGATACGCAGTATTTT. Its protein is CASGSAGDTQYF.

In this sample, this clonotype turned up a few times. CDR3 loop: CSVGLPGAYEQYF. The CDR3 DNA is TGCAGCGTCGGTCTACCCGGAGCCTACGAGCAGTACTTC. The rearrangement uses TRBV29-1 and TRBJ2-7, with D hard to call. With 6 bases removed from V and 2 bases from J, the gap between germline ends came to 14 bases. From germline, CDR1 is SQVTM and CDR2 ANQGSEA. This CDR3 is 13 amino acids long.

V is TRBV5-1 and J is TRBJ2-3; no clear D gene. Looked up from germline, CDR1 is SGHRS and CDR2 is YFSETQ. The CDR3 has 13 amino acids. The V gene lost 0 bases and the J gene lost 4 bases, with 6 bases spanning the gap. The CDR3 DNA follows: TGCGCCAGCAGCTTGGTACCGGCAGATACGCAGTATTTT. Its translation: CASSLVPADTQYF.

This clonotype was recorded a few times. The rearrangement joins TRBV27 to TRBJ2-7, with 7 bases fitting TRBD1. Germline trimming cut 4 bases from V and 0 bases from J; bases unmatched to any gene: 6. This CDR3 has 15 amino acids. Germline CDR1 reads MNHEY; CDR2 reads SMNVEV (reference sequence). CDR3 protein: CASSSQGPSSYEQYF. CDR3 bases: TGTGCCAGCAGTTCACAGGGGCCCTCCTCCTACGAGCAGTACTTC.

The chain has TRBV18 and TRBJ1-2; 10 nucleotides agree with TRBD1. This CDR3 is built from 15 residues. V was clipped by 3 bases and J by 5 bases; unmatched bases: 6. The germline CDR1 and CDR2 sequences are KGHSH and LQKENI. Here the CDR3 reads CASSPETGGTYGYTF. The CDR3 coding sequence is TGTGCCAGCTCACCGGAGACAGGGGGCACTTATGGCTACACCTTC.

In this sample, this clonotype turned up many times. The V gene is TRBV4-3, the J gene TRBJ1-3; D possibly corresponds to TRBD1 (6 bases). Trimming left V 4 bases short and J 4 bases short, with 14 bases between. CDR1 LGHNA and CDR2 YSLEER come from the germline V gene. The CDR3 covers 15 residues. The CDR3 DNA follows: TGCGCCAGCAGCCTCGGAACAGGGACGGGAAACACCATATATTTT. Translation: CASSLGTGTGNTIYF.

This chain links TRBV30 with TRBJ1-2, with 11 bases matching TRBD1. The CDR3 runs 15 residues. The germline V gene encodes CDR1 GTSNPN and CDR2 SVGIG (reference sequence). Losses at the gene ends were 4 bases for V and 10 bases for J; bases not matched to a gene: 14. CDR3 sequence (DNA): TGTGCCTGGACCTCCCCCCGGACAGGGGGCTTAGACTACACCTTC. Protein sequence: CAWTSPRTGGLDYTF.

This clonotype was seen only once. This sequence joins TRBV11-2 and TRBJ2-3, with D possibly being TRBD2 (7 bases). The CDR3 is 20 amino acids. Trimming took off 0 bases at V and 0 bases at J, with 22 bases between the two ends. From germline, CDR1 is SGHAT and CDR2 FQNNGV. This CDR3 is CASSLETSWGGVRSTDTQYF. In nucleotides, the CDR3 is TGTGCCAGCAGCTTAGAGACGTCGTGGGGGGGCGTTCGCAGCACAGATACGCAGTATTTT.

The CDR3 loop reads CASSPEALGPQETQYF. The CDR3 DNA is TGTGCCAGCAGCCCGGAGGCTCTGGGACCACAAGAGACCCAGTACTTC. The chain couples TRBV7-8 to TRBJ2-5; D may correspond to TRBD1 or TRBD2 (5 bases each). CDR3 length: 16 amino acids. The germline V gene has CDR1 SGHVS and CDR2 FQNEAQ. V gave up 5 bases and J gave up 2 bases, with 18 bases separating them.

The table lists this clonotype with a few counts. V usage is TRBV5-1 and J usage is TRBJ2-1, with 11 positions matching TRBD2. V gave up 0 bases and J gave up 7 bases; unmatched junction bases: 3. Germline CDR1 and CDR2: SGHRS and YFSETQ. CDR3 length: 15 residues. In DNA, the CDR3 is TGCGCCAGCAGCTTGGAGACTAGCGGGGTGAATGAGCAGTTCTTC. Protein sequence: CASSLETSGVNEQFF.